This T cell receptor beta chain was profiled in a study of blood T cell repertoires in COVID-19. About the research overall: The United States, Italy and Spain provided the acute and convalescent COVID-19 samples.

Germline V lookup: CDR1 LGHDT, CDR2 YNNKEL (reference sequence). The CDR3 contains 15 residues. V lost 5 bases to trimming and J lost 4 bases; unmatched junction nucleotides: 8. Source study methods: The authors estimated nucleated cell counts from reference gene primer amplification. TCRdb's table, derived via immunoSEQ multiplex PCR, lists solely in-frame clones and lacks some. V and J calls and clone size follow that table, whereas D and trimming were derived from the DNA. The sample has around 200,000 clones; 80% to 90% are singletons. This clone was counted between two and nine times. Material: peripheral blood. The chain carries TRBV3-1 (or the pseudogene TRBV3-2) and TRBJ1-5, with 7 nucleotides matching TRBD1. The receptor was isolated from a woman older than 75 with acute or convalescent COVID-19. This CDR3 reads CASSSTGSGNQPQHF. DNA of the CDR3: TGTGCCAGCAGCTCGACAGGGTCGGGAAATCAGCCCCAGCATTTT.